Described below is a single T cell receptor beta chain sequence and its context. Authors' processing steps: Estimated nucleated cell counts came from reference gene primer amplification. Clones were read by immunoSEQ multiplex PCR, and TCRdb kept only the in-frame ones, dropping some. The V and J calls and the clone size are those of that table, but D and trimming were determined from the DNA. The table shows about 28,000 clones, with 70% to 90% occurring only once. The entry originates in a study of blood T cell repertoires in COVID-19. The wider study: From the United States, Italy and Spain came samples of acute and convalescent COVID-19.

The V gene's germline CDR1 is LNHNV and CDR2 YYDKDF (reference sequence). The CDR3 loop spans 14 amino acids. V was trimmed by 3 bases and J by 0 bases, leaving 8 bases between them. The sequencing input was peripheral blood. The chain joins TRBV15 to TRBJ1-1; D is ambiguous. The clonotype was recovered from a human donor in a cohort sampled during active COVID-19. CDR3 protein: CATSREGMNTEAFF. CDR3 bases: TGTGCCACCAGCAGGGAGGGCATGAACACTGAAGCTTTCTTT.